This passage covers 3 T cell receptor beta chains from one sample sequenced in a study of blood T cell repertoires in COVID-19. Clones were read by immunoSEQ multiplex PCR, and TCRdb kept only the in-frame ones, dropping some. This table has 350,000 to 400,000 clones, about 90% appearing once. The specimen was PBMCs or T cells enriched from blood (not recorded which). The receptors originated from a woman between 25 and 40 years old who had recovered from COVID-19.

The chain combines TRBV7-9 with TRBJ2-5, with D maybe TRBD2 (6 bases). The germline V and J ends were trimmed by 2 bases and 2 bases, with 24 bases remaining between them. CDR3 length equals 19 residues. Per germline, CDR1 SEHNR and CDR2 FQNEAQ (reference sequence). CDR3 bases: TGTGCCAGCAGCTTAAAACGGGGAGGAAGGGTCTATTCACAAGAGACCCAGTACTTC. Amino acids: CASSLKRGGRVYSQETQYF.

The chain recombines TRBV7-8 with TRBJ1-1; D is ambiguous. V was cut by 1 base and J by 3 bases, with 6 bases left in between. Germline CDR1 SGHVS, CDR2 FQNEAQ. The CDR3 spans 13 residues. The CDR3 loop reads CASSLDQDTEAFF. The CDR3 DNA follows: TGTGCCAGCAGCTTAGACCAGGACACTGAAGCTTTCTTT.

The rearrangement joins TRBV30 to TRBJ1-3; perhaps TRBD1 as D (5 bases). From germline, CDR1 is GTSNPN and CDR2 SVGIG (reference sequence). V lost 2 bases and J lost 4, with 18 bases in between. CDR3 length equals 16 residues. The CDR3 is CAWSPKGRGDGNTIYF. Written as DNA, the CDR3 is TGTGCCTGGAGTCCAAAGGGTAGGGGTGACGGAAACACCATATATTTT. Supplemented by reference TRBV30 and TRBJ1-3, the full variable domain reads SQTIHQWPATLVQPVGSPLSLECTVEGTSNPNLYWYRQAAGRGLQLLFYSVGIGQISSEVPQNLSASRPQDRQFILSSKKLLLSDSGFYLCAWSPKGRGDGNTIYFGEGSWLTVV.